These T cell receptor beta chains were read from a single sample in a study of shared clonotypes between healthy human individuals. TCRdb keeps only in-frame clones here, not all; method: immunoSEQ multiplex PCR. The sample has about 500,000 clones, 60% to 80% seen once; the top ten hold around 13%. Sequencing used PBMCs. The receptors originated from a woman aged 40-49 years in good health. Some clones in this sample may be carry-over from other donors' samples. Both conserved end residues are part of each CDR3. A D gene is named only where the DNA matches it firmly. Where a row states a size, it is once, few, many or the class of an expanded clone; other rows omit it.

>.|TRBJ2-3|few|TRBV27
TGTGCCAGCGGGGACGCAGGGCGTCGCGTTATGGGCACAGATACGCAGTATTTT
CASGDAGRRVMGTDTQYF
>.|TRBJ2-3|.|TRBV5-1
TGCGCCAGCAGCTTTGCCGGACCCGAAGATACGCAGTATTTT
CASSFAGPEDTQYF
>.|TRBJ1-1|.|TRBV7-2
TGTGCCAGCAGCTTAGTGTTCACTGAAGCTTTCTTT
CASSLVFTEAFF
>TRBD1|TRBJ1-2|.|TRBV28
TGTGCCAGCAGCTATTCACAGGGGGCAGCCTATGGCTACACCTTC
CASSYSQGAAYGYTF
>TRBD1|TRBJ1-3|.|TRBV5-1
TGCGCCAGCAGCCCAGGGACAGACTCTGGAAACACCATATATTTT
CASSPGTDSGNTIYF
>.|TRBJ1-4|.|TRBV29-1
TGCAGCGTTTGTACAGGAGACCGCTTAGAAAAACTGTTTTTT
CSVCTGDRLEKLFF
>.|TRBJ1-2|.|TRBV2
TGTGCCAGCAGCTGGATTATTCAGCACTACACCTTC
CASSWIIQHYTF
>TRBD1|TRBJ1-1|.|TRBV7-9
TGTGCCAGCAGCCCGGGGACAGGGGCGAACACTGAAGCTTTCTTT
CASSPGTGANTEAFF
>TRBD2|TRBJ2-3|.|TRBV10-3
TGTGCCATCAGGGACCTAGCGGGAGGGCCGGGAAGCACAGATACGCAGTATTTT
CAIRDLAGGPGSTDTQYF
>TRBD2|TRBJ2-1|.|TRBV11-2
TGTGCCAGCAGCTTAGATGGAGCTAGCGGGAAGATTGAGCAGTTCTTC
CASSLDGASGKIEQFF
>TRBD2|TRBJ2-7|.|TRBV5-3
TGTGCCAGAAGCCTTAGACTAGCGGGAGGGCCGAACTACGAGCAGTACTTC
CARSLRLAGGPNYEQYF
>TRBD1|TRBJ2-3|.|TRBV11-3
TGTGCCAGCAGCTTAGGGGGACAGGGCCCCACAGATACGCAGTATTTT
CASSLGGQGPTDTQYF
>TRBD2|TRBJ2-2|.|TRBV18
TGTGCCAGCTCATCGCCCCTTGGGAGGGCGGGGGACACCGGGGAGCTGTTTTTT
CASSSPLGRAGDTGELFF
>.|TRBJ2-6|.|TRBV27
TGTGCCAGCTCGCGGGACTCGCGGTACGAGGCCAACGTCCTGACTTTC
CASSRDSRYEANVLTF
>.|TRBJ2-1|.|TRBV5-1
TGCGCCAGCAGAGACCCAGGAGCTAGTCACAATGAGCAGTTCTTC
CASRDPGASHNEQFF
>TRBD2|TRBJ2-1|.|TRBV4-3
TGCGCCAGCAGCCAAGTAGGGAGGGCGGGTGAGCAGTTCTTC
CASSQVGRAGEQFF
>.|TRBJ2-1|.|TRBV29-1
TGCAGCGTTGCCCAGGGCGGGCTCTACAATGAGCAGTTCTTC
CSVAQGGLYNEQFF
>.|TRBJ1-2|.|TRBV7-2
TGTGCCAGCAGCTTAGGAGGGCAGGGTGCTAACTATGGCTACACCTTC
CASSLGGQGANYGYTF
>TRBD1|TRBJ1-2|few|TRBV9
TGTGCCAGCAGCGTAGCGGACAGGGTTGACTATGGCTACACCTTC
CASSVADRVDYGYTF
>TRBD2|TRBJ2-1|.|TRBV27
TGTGCCAGCAGTTTTCAGACTAGCGGGGAGCAGTTCTTC
CASSFQTSGEQFF
>TRBD2|TRBJ2-5|.|TRBV19
TGTGCCAGTAGTGGGTCAGCGGGAGGCCAAGAGACCCAGTACTTC
CASSGSAGGQETQYF
>.|TRBJ1-1|.|TRBV19
TGTGCCAGTAGTATAGAATACCAGGGTGGGGCTGAAGCTTTCTTT
CASSIEYQGGAEAFF
>.|TRBJ1-2|.|TRBV30
TGTGCCTGGAGCCCAGGTCCTCAGGGGAGGCGGGGCTACACCTTC
CAWSPGPQGRRGYTF
>TRBD2|TRBJ2-1|.|TRBV9
TGTGCCAGCAGCATTTCTGGGGCGGGAGCCTTTGAGCAGTTCTTC
CASSISGAGAFEQFF
>.|TRBJ1-2|few|TRBV15
TGTGCCACCAGCAGAGATGGGGACACCTCCTATGGCTACACCTTC
CATSRDGDTSYGYTF
>.|TRBJ2-3|.|TRBV5-1
TGCGCCAGCAGCTTTGATACAGATACGCAGTATTTT
CASSFDTDTQYF
>.|TRBJ2-1|.|TRBV28
TGTGCCAGCTCGATCGGGCGGGCGTCGGTGCTCAATGAGCAGTTCTTC
CASSIGRASVLNEQFF
>TRBD2|TRBJ2-2|few|TRBV5-1
TGCGCCAGCAGCCCCCAGACTAGCGGGAGTGGCGGGGAGCTGTTTTTT
CASSPQTSGSGGELFF
>.|TRBJ1-2|.|TRBV5-6
TGTGCCAGCAGCTTGCGGGCATCCCGGACGGGTGGCTACACCTTC
CASSLRASRTGGYTF
>TRBD2|TRBJ2-2|.|TRBV27
TGTGCCAGCAGTCCTTATGGGTCCGGGGGGGGCGGGGAGCTGTTTTTT
CASSPYGSGGGGELFF
>TRBD1|TRBJ2-7|.|TRBV11-2
TGTGCCAGCAGCTTCACCGGGACAGGGGGCTACGAGCAGTACTTC
CASSFTGTGGYEQYF
>.|TRBJ1-4|many|TRBV27
TGTGCCAGCAGTTTTGGTCCGGGAAAGAAACTGTTTTTT
CASSFGPGKKLFF
>.|TRBJ1-5|.|TRBV28
TGTGCCAGCGGGGGGGCGAGTCAGCCCCAGCATTTT
CASGGASQPQHF
>.|TRBJ1-1|.|TRBV30
TGTGCCTGGAGTAGGGAGAACACTGAAGCTTTCTTT
CAWSRENTEAFF
>.|TRBJ2-5|once|TRBV28
TGTGCCAGCAGTTTGACGGGACACCAAGAGACCCAGTACTTC
CASSLTGHQETQYF
>.|TRBJ2-5|.|TRBV7-9
TGTGCCAGCAGCCACAGGACTCAAGAGACCCAGTACTTC
CASSHRTQETQYF
>TRBD2|TRBJ2-1|few|TRBV9
TGTGCCAGCAGCGTAGTGGGGACTAGCGAATACAATGAGCAGTTCTTC
CASSVVGTSEYNEQFF
>.|TRBJ1-3|.|TRBV28
TGTGCCAGCAGTTTCCCAGGGTTCTCTGGAAACACCATATATTTT
CASSFPGFSGNTIYF
>.|TRBJ2-3|.|TRBV4-3
TGCGCCAGCAGCCAAGAGCTTCGTTACACAGATACGCAGTATTTT
CASSQELRYTDTQYF
>.|TRBJ2-1|medium-sized|TRBV5-1
TGCGCCAGCAGCTTGGCCCAGATGCGGGATGAGCAGTTCTTC
CASSLAQMRDEQFF
>.|TRBJ2-3|.|TRBV6-1
TGTGCCAGCAGTGAAGAGGCGGCCGCTAGCACAGATACGCAGTATTTT
CASSEEAAASTDTQYF
>.|TRBJ2-1|.|TRBV4-3
TGCGCCAGCAGCCAAGACACTAGGTATTACAATGAGCAGTTCTTC
CASSQDTRYYNEQFF
>.|TRBJ2-7|.|TRBV18
TGTGCCAGGCAACCGGGCCCGGAGTACGAGCAGTACTTC
CARQPGPEYEQYF
>.|TRBJ1-1|few|TRBV5-1
TGCGCCAGCAGCCGCGGGGAGAACACTGAAGCTTTCTTT
CASSRGENTEAFF
>TRBD2|TRBJ2-1|.|TRBV13
TGTGCCAGCAGCAACCTAGCGGGATACAATGAGCAGTTCTTC
CASSNLAGYNEQFF
>.|TRBJ2-2|.|TRBV28
TGTGCCAGCAGTTTAAACAGGGCGGGGAAGTCCGGGGAGCTGTTTTTT
CASSLNRAGKSGELFF